The clone carrying this T cell receptor (beta chain) was counted once. Sequenced by immunoSEQ multiplex PCR; TCRdb stores in-frame clones only, minus some. The sample has approximately 86,000 clones; approximately 86% are singletons. Germline V gene lookup returns CDR1 SEHNR and CDR2 FQNEAQ (reference sequence). This CDR3 is built from 14 residues. V lost 5 bases and J lost 0, with 7 bases in between. The sample originates from a study of control samples from healthy donors and cancer patients. Sequenced sample: blood. The sequence was collected from a man under 40 in good health. The chain has TRBV7-9 and TRBJ1-4; unclear D gene. The CDR3 sequence is CASSPQSTNEKLFF. The CDR3 bases are TGTGCCAGCAGCCCACAGTCAACTAATGAAAAACTGTTTTTT.